These 6 T cell receptor beta chains came from one sample sequenced in a study of T cell responses to AZD1222 COVID-19 vaccine. TCRdb keeps only in-frame clones here, not all; method: immunoSEQ multiplex PCR. This table holds about 130,000 clones, around 93% found once. The material sequenced was peripheral blood, taken on day 0 of AZD1222 vaccination. Receptors were obtained from an adult in good health.

The chain couples TRBV7-9 to TRBJ1-1; no reliable D call. The CDR3 runs 16 residues. V gave up 1 base and J gave up 10 bases, with 22 bases separating them. Germline V gives CDR1 SEHNR, CDR2 FQNEAQ (reference sequence). The CDR3: CASSLVALTVNRSAFF. DNA for the CDR3: TGTGCCAGCAGCTTAGTTGCCCTGACCGTGAATAGGTCAGCTTTCTTT.

The chain employs TRBV3-1 (or the pseudogene TRBV3-2) and TRBJ2-5; weak D call: TRBD2 (5 bases). The germline V and J ends were trimmed by 4 bases and 5 bases, with 11 bases remaining between them. The V gene's germline CDR1 is LGHDT and CDR2 YNNKEL (reference sequence). There are 13 residues in the CDR3. CDR3 coding DNA: TGTGCCAGCAGCCCATCGGGGTTGGAGACCCAGTACTTC. This encodes CASSPSGLETQYF.

A single count supports this clone. CDR3 DNA: TGTGCCAGTCGCGTCGGAAACACCATATATTTT. The encoded protein is CASRVGNTIYF. The J gene is TRBJ1-3, the V gene TRBV19; D not certain. CDR1 and CDR2 from the germline V gene are LNHDA and SQIVND (reference sequence). The CDR3 covers 11 residues. V shed 8 bases and J shed 4 bases, with 6 bases lying between them.

This rearrangement joins TRBV10-3 to TRBJ1-5; D is undetermined. Germline V gene sequence: CDR1 ENHRY, CDR2 SYGVKD. The CDR3 is 12 residues long. Trimming left V 3 bases short and J 4 bases short, with 4 bases between. The CDR3 is CAISDRNQPQHF. In DNA form, the CDR3 reads TGTGCCATCAGTGACCGAAATCAGCCCCAGCATTTT.

The chain recombines TRBV28 with TRBJ1-1; 10 bases map to TRBD1. The CDR3 length is 16 residues. V lost 8 bases, J lost 6 bases, and 15 bases stayed unmatched. The germline V gene has CDR1 MDHEN and CDR2 SYDVKM. The CDR3 sequence: CASVVIWDRGSPEAFF. The CDR3, as DNA: TGTGCCAGCGTGGTTATATGGGACAGGGGATCGCCTGAAGCTTTCTTT.

In its sample, this clone was seen once. This chain uses TRBV5-8 with TRBJ1-5; D is unclear. The CDR3 loop spans 16 amino acids. CDR1 is SGHTS, CDR2 YDEGEE, per germline. The V gene lost 1 base and the J gene lost 2 bases, with 13 bases spanning the gap. The CDR3 sequence: CASSLFGVARNQPQHF. CDR3 DNA: TGTGCCAGCAGCTTGTTCGGAGTCGCCCGCAATCAGCCCCAGCATTTT. The whole variable domain, remainder taken from reference TRBV5-8 and TRBJ1-5, is EAGVTQSPTHLIKTRGQQATLRCSPISGHTSVYWYQQALGLGLQFLLWYDEGEERNRGNFPPRFSGRQFPNYSSELNVNALELEDSALYLCASSLFGVARNQPQHFGDGTRLSIL.